This is a list of T cell receptor beta chains from one sample in a study of blood T cell repertoires in COVID-19. The data were produced by immunoSEQ multiplex PCR, yet TCRdb's version contains in-frame clones alone and is incomplete. The sample records some 41,000 clones, around 88% being singletons. The sample consisted of peripheral blood. The receptors originated from a woman aged 80 or over with active or convalescent COVID-19. Each CDR3 is given with its conserved first and last residue. A D gene is named only where the DNA matches it firmly. Size values are once, few and many counts, or a class for expanded clones, and some rows have none.

TRBJ2-7 TRBV25-1 TRBD1 few CASSLVGTGEDLQYF TGTGCCAGCTCCTTGGTAGGGACAGGGGAGGATTTGCAGTACTTC
TRBJ2-3 TRBV7-8 - - CASSPWQDTQYF TGTGCCAGCAGCCCATGGCAAGATACGCAGTATTTT
TRBJ1-2 TRBV5-1 - - CASSLDGHTPSRYGYTF TGCGCCAGCAGCCTAGACGGTCACACCCCCTCTCGCTATGGCTACACCTTC
TRBJ2-1 TRBV5-1 TRBD1 - CASSPGTGYNEQFF TGCGCCAGCAGCCCCGGGACAGGGTACAATGAGCAGTTCTTC
TRBJ1-2 TRBV28 TRBD1 - CASRSPGTGGNGYTF TGTGCCAGCAGAAGCCCGGGGACAGGGGGGAATGGCTACACCTTC
TRBJ2-1 TRBV30 TRBD1 - CALGTEKYNEQFF TGTGCCTTGGGGACAGAGAAATACAATGAGCAGTTCTTC
TRBJ2-7 TRBV7-9 TRBD2 - CASSLGGTGLAYEQYF TGTGCCAGCAGCTTAGGGGGCACGGGACTAGCCTACGAGCAGTACTTC
TRBJ1-5 TRBV11-2 - - CASSLEGGFNQPQHF TGTGCCAGCAGCTTAGAGGGGGGATTCAATCAGCCCCAGCATTTT
TRBJ2-1 TRBV5-8 TRBD2 - CASRVTGTSSYNEQFF TGTGCCAGCAGGGTCACCGGGACTAGCTCCTACAATGAGCAGTTCTTC
TRBJ2-7 TRBV6-5 TRBD1 few CASSSVDRGRDEQYF TGTGCCAGCAGTTCCGTGGACAGGGGGAGGGACGAGCAGTACTTC
TRBJ2-1 TRBV6-5 - few CASRTWTSGVGEQFF TGTGCCAGCCGGACTTGGACGAGTGGGGTCGGTGAGCAGTTCTTC
TRBJ2-7 TRBV5-1 - - CASSPRLGGPRDYEQYF TGCGCCAGCAGCCCGCGCCTTGGAGGGCCGCGGGATTACGAGCAGTACTTC
TRBJ2-3 TRBV13 - - CASSFQTRGATDTQYF TGTGCCAGCAGCTTCCAGACTAGGGGCGCGACAGATACGCAGTATTTT
TRBJ1-1 TRBV28 TRBD1 - CASSPGQGYAEAFF TGTGCCAGCAGTCCGGGACAGGGGTACGCTGAAGCTTTCTTT
TRBJ2-7 TRBV15 TRBD1 - CATSRGPGQGGLLRGEQYF TGTGCCACCAGCAGAGGTCCGGGACAGGGGGGTCTTCTTAGAGGCGAGCAGTACTTC
TRBJ1-4 TRBV3-1/TRBV3-2 TRBD1 - CASSQDPGGAHEKLFF TGTGCCAGCAGCCAAGACCCAGGGGGCGCACATGAAAAACTGTTTTTT
TRBJ2-7 TRBV28 TRBD2 - CASSLGASGYEQYF TGTGCCAGCAGTTTAGGGGCTAGCGGTTACGAGCAGTACTTC
TRBJ1-3 TRBV5-8 - - CASSLSRSVTIYF TGTGCCAGCAGCTTGTCTCGGTCCGTCACCATATATTTT
TRBJ1-2 TRBV3-1/TRBV3-2 - - CASRPGASNYGYTF TGTGCCAGCAGACCCGGAGCTTCCAACTATGGCTACACCTTC
TRBJ1-2 TRBV6-5 TRBD1 - CASRRETGSYGYTF TGTGCCAGCAGACGCGAGACAGGGAGCTATGGCTACACCTTC
TRBJ1-1 TRBV3-1/TRBV3-2 - - CASSQSRSNTEAFF TGTGCCAGCAGCCAATCTAGGTCTAACACTGAAGCTTTCTTT
TRBJ1-2 TRBV27 TRBD1 - CASSPQGARDYGYTF TGTGCCAGCAGTCCGCAGGGGGCGCGGGACTATGGCTACACCTTC
TRBJ2-2 TRBV2 - - CASSDHQVYTGELFF TGTGCCAGCAGTGACCACCAGGTTTACACCGGGGAGCTGTTTTTT
TRBJ1-2 TRBV12-3/TRBV12-4 - - CASSLYGGDGYTF TGTGCCAGCAGTTTATATGGAGGGGATGGCTACACCTTC
TRBJ2-4 TRBV19 - - CASSPHRGNNIQYF TGTGCCAGTAGTCCCCACCGGGGTAATAACATTCAGTACTTC
TRBJ1-1 TRBV28 - - CATLGGAGFMNTEAFF TGTGCCACCCTTGGGGGGGCAGGCTTCATGAACACTGAAGCTTTCTTT
TRBJ2-3 TRBV6-4 TRBD2 - CASSDGLAGIGDTQYF TGTGCCAGCAGTGACGGTCTAGCGGGAATTGGAGATACGCAGTATTTT
TRBJ1-5 TRBV2 TRBD1 - CASSANRDRGDQPQHF TGTGCCAGCAGTGCAAACCGGGACAGGGGGGATCAGCCCCAGCATTTT
TRBJ2-3 TRBV23-1 - - CASSHPVSTDTQYF TGCGCCAGCAGTCACCCCGTCAGCACAGATACGCAGTATTTT
TRBJ2-7 TRBV28 TRBD2 - CASLRVAGGEQYF TGTGCCAGCCTCAGAGTAGCGGGAGGCGAGCAGTACTTC
TRBJ2-5 TRBV5-1 TRBD2 few CASSLSGRAGETQYF TGCGCCAGCAGCTTATCCGGGAGGGCCGGCGAGACCCAGTACTTC
TRBJ2-6 TRBV15 - few CATSRGSEGANVLTF TGTGCCACCAGCAGAGGGTCGGAGGGGGCCAACGTCCTGACTTTC
TRBJ1-3 TRBV3-1/TRBV3-2 - - CASSQEAGRAGNTIYF TGTGCCAGCAGCCAAGAGGCTGGGAGGGCTGGAAACACCATATATTTT
TRBJ1-2 TRBV27 TRBD1 - CASSFDRGNYGYTF TGTGCCAGCAGTTTTGACAGGGGGAACTATGGCTACACCTTC
TRBJ2-7 TRBV5-1 TRBD1 - CASNPSGQTPYEQYF TGCGCCAGCAACCCTTCGGGACAGACACCCTACGAGCAGTACTTC
TRBJ2-3 TRBV5-8 TRBD2 - CASSPTSGRTDTQYF TGTGCCAGCAGCCCGACTAGCGGGAGAACAGATACGCAGTATTTT
TRBJ2-7 TRBV7-2 TRBD1 once CASRDRVRGEQYF TGTGCCAGCAGAGACAGGGTCCGCGGCGAGCAGTACTTC
TRBJ2-5 TRBV19 TRBD1 once CASSEYWTGETQYF TGTGCCAGTAGTGAATACTGGACAGGGGAGACCCAGTACTTC
TRBJ1-4 TRBV28 TRBD1 - CASSSDRAGWEKLFF TGTGCCAGCAGTTCGGACAGGGCCGGTTGGGAAAAACTGTTTTTT
TRBJ2-7 TRBV6-1 - few CASTETQGREQYF TGTGCCAGCACTGAAACACAGGGTCGCGAGCAGTACTTC
TRBJ2-1 TRBV18 TRBD1 - CASSPPPTGYNEQFF TGTGCCAGCTCACCCCCCCCGACAGGGTACAATGAGCAGTTCTTC
TRBJ1-2 TRBV4-1 TRBD1 - CASSQERTGSNLYGYTF TGCGCCAGCAGCCAAGAGCGGACAGGGTCCAATCTCTATGGCTACACCTTC
TRBJ1-6 TRBV7-8 - few CASSLVVTANSPLHF TGTGCCAGCAGCTTAGTTGTGACAGCTAATTCACCCCTCCACTTT